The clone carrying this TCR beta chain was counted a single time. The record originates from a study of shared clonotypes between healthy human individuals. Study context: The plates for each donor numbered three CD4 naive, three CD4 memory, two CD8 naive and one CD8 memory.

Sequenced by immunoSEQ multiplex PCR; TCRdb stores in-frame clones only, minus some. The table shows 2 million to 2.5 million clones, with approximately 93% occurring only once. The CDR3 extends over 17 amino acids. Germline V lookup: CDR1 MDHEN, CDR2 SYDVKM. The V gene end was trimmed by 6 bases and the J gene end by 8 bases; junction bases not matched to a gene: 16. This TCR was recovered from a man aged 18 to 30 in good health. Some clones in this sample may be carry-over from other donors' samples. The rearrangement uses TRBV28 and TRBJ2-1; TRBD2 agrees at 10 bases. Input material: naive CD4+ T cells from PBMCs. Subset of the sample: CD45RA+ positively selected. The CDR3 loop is CASSSPGSGRAFHEQFF. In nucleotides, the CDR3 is TGTGCCAGCAGCTCCCCCGGGAGCGGGAGGGCCTTCCATGAGCAGTTCTTC.